This T cell receptor beta chain was recorded in a study of CD8 T cell repertoires and HIV-1 epitope variants. Study details: Controls included no peptide, Ebola AY9 epitope, and a CMV, EBV, flu pool. Separate from the cultures, 1M uncultured T cells served as baseline.

The table came from immunoSEQ multiplex PCR; TCRdb's copy has only in-frame clones and leaves some out. The sample consists of about 4,500 clones, around 70% of them appearing once. To note about this clone: Its antigen remains unknown.

The CDR3 has 14 residues. The ends were cut back, 2 bases at V and 1 base at J, with 9 bases in the middle. Germline CDR1 is PRHDT and CDR2 is FYEKMQ (reference sequence). Sequencing was performed on cultured CD8+ T cells derived from PBMCs. The source is a male donor with HIV. The chain carries TRBV13 and TRBJ2-7; no firm D call. The CDR3 nucleotides are TGTGCCAGCAGCTTAACAGAAGAATCCTACGAGCAGTACTTC. Its protein is CASSLTEESYEQYF.